The sequence of this T cell receptor beta chain was determined in a study of blood T cells in healthy people across ages. The use of a sample-barcoded 5' primer and a J-beta primer mix characterized a second PCR of roughly 7 to 11 cycles. TCRdb recomputed calls from the 5' RACE reads with MiXCR, one row per CDR3 protein. The sample carries just over 800,000 distinct CDR3 sequences, approximately 65% recorded once. This CDR3 region has 13 residues. CDR1 is SNHLY, CDR2 FYNNEI, per germline. The study's findings and limits: While age rose, TCR beta diversity per million T cells dropped in a roughly linear way.

On this clonotype: Antigen: not known.

The sequenced sample consisted of blood. This chain joins TRBV2 and TRBJ2-4; 9 bases fit TRBD1. The J call could be wrong; TRBJ2-7 is a better fit for the DNA end. The sequence came from a man aged 30 to 39 in good health. The chain's CDR3 is CASNGQGYVEQYF. The CDR3 DNA reads TGTGCCAGCAACGGACAGGGGTATGTCGAGCAGTACTTC.